These T cell receptor beta chains were read from a single sample in a study of blood T cells in healthy people across ages. From the 5' RACE reads, TCRdb called clonotypes with MiXCR, one entry per CDR3 protein. This table has around 1.5 million distinct CDR3 sequences, 34% appearing once. The sample comprised blood. The origin of the receptors is a woman in her twenties or thirties in good health. Each CDR3 is given with its conserved first and last residue. A D gene is named only where the DNA matches it firmly. Expanded clones get a size class; other rows say once, few or many, or leave the size out.

j_gene,d_gene,v_gene,abundance,CDR3aa,CDR3nt
TRBJ2-7,TRBD2,TRBV4-1,-,CASKPLFGGEGRIYEQYF,TGCGCCAGCAAGCCCCTTTTTGGGGGGGAGGGGAGGATATACGAGCAGTACTTC
TRBJ2-7,-,TRBV27,few,CACPKLTYEQYF,TGTGCCTGCCCCAAGCTTACCTACGAGCAGTACTTC
TRBJ2-5,-,TRBV28,-,CASSFMGIRMGRSETQYF,TGTGCCAGCAGTTTCATGGGAATACGGATGGGCCGTTCGGAGACCCAGTACTTC
TRBJ1-2,-,TRBV7-3,-,CASSDGTAGGYTF,TGTGCCAGCAGCGATGGGACCGCGGGTGGCTACACCTTC
TRBJ2-7,TRBD1,TRBV28,-,CASSSTGGEYF,TGTGCCAGCAGTTCCACAGGGGGCGAGTACTTC
TRBJ2-1,-,TRBV10-1,-,CASSSSMGLGNNEQFF,TGCGCCAGCAGTTCTTCTATGGGACTCGGGAACAATGAGCAGTTCTTC
TRBJ2-1,-,TRBV20-1,few,CSARPAGARGEQFF,TGCAGTGCTAGACCCGCCGGGGCCAGAGGTGAGCAGTTCTTC
TRBJ1-1,-,TRBV4-1,few,CASSQDMGETTEAFF,TGCGCCAGCAGCCAAGATATGGGGGAGACCACTGAAGCTTTCTTT
TRBJ2-7,TRBD1,TRBV5-4,-,CASSPWGTGGPGSSYEQYF,TGTGCCAGCAGCCCCTGGGGGACAGGGGGCCCCGGAAGCTCCTACGAGCAGTACTTC
TRBJ1-2,TRBD1,TRBV7-9,-,CASSLNPGQSYGYTF,TGTGCCAGCAGCTTAAACCCGGGACAGAGCTATGGCTACACCTTC
TRBJ2-3,TRBD1,TRBV6-5,few,CASRDRGLIDTQYF,TGTGCCAGCAGAGACAGGGGGCTGATAGATACGCAGTATTTT
TRBJ2-1,-,TRBV25-1,-,CASSDISSEQFF,TGTGCCAGCAGTGATATTAGTTCTGAGCAGTTCTTC
TRBJ2-7,-,TRBV14,-,CASSQLTGGLDEQYF,TGTGCCAGCAGCCAACTGACAGGCGGCCTGGACGAGCAGTACTTC
TRBJ2-3,-,TRBV21-1,-,CASSKVGDRGRLMDTQYF,TGTGCCAGCAGCAAAGTAGGGGACAGGGGGCGGTTGATGGATACGCAGTATTTT
TRBJ1-2,-,TRBV14,-,CASSHGSSRGYTF,TGTGCCAGCAGCCATGGAAGCTCGCGCGGCTACACCTTC
TRBJ1-2,TRBD1,TRBV9,once,CTSSVGHGTGGSGYTF,TGTACCAGCAGCGTCGGACACGGGACAGGGGGCAGCGGCTACACCTTC
TRBJ2-3,TRBD1,TRBV27,-,CASSTKGGLSSDTQYF,TGTGCCAGCAGTACAAAAGGGGGCCTCTCTTCAGATACGCAGTATTTT
TRBJ2-1,-,TRBV9,-,CASSVGPRSSYNEQFF,TGTGCCAGCAGCGTGGGACCTAGGAGCTCCTACAATGAGCAGTTCTTC
TRBJ2-1,TRBD2,TRBV28,-,CASSTGGIYNEQLF,TGTGCCAGCAGTACGGGGGGGATATACAATGAGCAGCTCTTC
TRBJ1-5,-,TRBV6-1,-,CASGGDLLGIAQHF,TGTGCCAGCGGAGGGGACCTCCTGGGAATAGCCCAGCATTTT
TRBJ2-1,-,TRBV6-1,few,CASSGSLGNEQFF,TGTGCCAGCAGTGGATCTCTGGGAAATGAGCAGTTCTTC
TRBJ1-4,-,TRBV7-2,-,CASSLSQGRYEKLFF,TGTGCCAGCAGCTTAAGTCAGGGCCGCTATGAAAAACTGTTTTTT
TRBJ1-5,TRBD1,TRBV6-1,-,CTSSGTGVGQPQHF,TGTACCAGCAGTGGGACAGGGGTTGGTCAGCCCCAGCATTTT
TRBJ2-7,-,TRBV7-2,few,CASSLASEGPNEQYF,TGTGCCAGCAGCTTAGCTAGCGAGGGGCCGAACGAGCAGTACTTC
TRBJ2-3,-,TRBV3-1,-,CASRDRGVGTDTQYF,TGTGCCAGCAGAGACCGGGGAGTTGGCACAGATACGCAGTATTTT
TRBJ1-1,-,TRBV6-1,-,CASSRPPSNTEAFF,TGTGCCAGCTCGAGGCCCCCATCAAACACTGAAGCTTTCTTT
TRBJ2-4,-,TRBV28,few,CASSPSGVLAKNIQYF,TGTGCCAGCAGTCCCTCGGGGGTCCTAGCCAAAAACATTCAGTACTTC
TRBJ2-3,-,TRBV10-3,-,CAISALLGGDSVRSFSYDTQYF,TGTGCCATCAGTGCTCTTCTCGGCGGCGACAGCGTCCGTTCTTTCAGTTACGATACGCAGTATTTT
TRBJ2-7,-,TRBV27,-,CPDDGYEQYF,TGTCCTGATGACGGGTACGAGCAGTACTTC
TRBJ2-7,TRBD2,TRBV6-2/TRBV6-3,-,CASSYSRLAGASTYEQYF,TGTGCCAGCAGTTACTCGAGGCTAGCGGGAGCTTCTACCTACGAGCAGTACTTC
TRBJ2-5,TRBD2,TRBV9,once,CASSVGSGGADETQYF,TGTGCCAGCAGCGTAGGGAGCGGGGGGGCGGACGAGACCCAGTACTTC
TRBJ2-1,-,TRBV7-9,-,CASSLLWGGAGDEQFF,TGTGCCAGCAGCTTATTATGGGGGGGGGCCGGCGATGAGCAGTTCTTC
TRBJ2-1,TRBD2,TRBV6-5,-,CASRDTAGGPGEQFF,TGTGCCAGCAGAGACACAGCGGGAGGGCCCGGTGAGCAGTTCTTC
TRBJ1-1,TRBD1,TRBV18,-,CASSPFLDRDTEAFF,TGTGCCAGCTCACCGTTCCTGGACAGGGATACTGAAGCTTTCTTT
TRBJ2-1,TRBD2,TRBV9,-,CASSRGGVLYNEQFF,TGTGCCAGCAGCCGGGGGGGAGTTTTATACAATGAGCAGTTCTTC
TRBJ2-3,-,TRBV6-5,few,CASSYSLINPGRTDTQYF,TGTGCCAGCAGTTACTCTCTGATTAATCCGGGGCGCACAGATACGCAGTATTTT
TRBJ2-3,-,TRBV19,-,CASSIVTTDTQYF,TGTGCCAGTAGTATAGTGACTACAGATACGCAGTATTTT
TRBJ2-3,TRBD2,TRBV9,-,CASSSPGLAKGPDTQYF,TGTGCCAGCAGCTCACCGGGACTAGCAAAAGGGCCAGATACGCAGTATTTT
TRBJ2-6,-,TRBV5-6,few,CASSSNSGVRMVNVLTF,TGTGCCAGCAGCTCCAACTCAGGGGTCAGGATGGTCAACGTCCTGACTTTC
TRBJ1-1,-,TRBV6-5,-,CASRVLTKGAEAFF,TGTGCCAGCAGAGTACTAACTAAGGGTGCTGAAGCTTTCTTT
TRBJ2-2,-,TRBV20-1,few,CSASGYTGELFF,TGCAGTGCTAGCGGTTACACCGGGGAGCTGTTTTTT
TRBJ1-1,TRBD1,TRBV7-6,-,CASSLASFTGARITEAFF,TGTGCCAGCAGCTTAGCGTCGTTTACAGGGGCTAGGATCACTGAAGCTTTCTTT
TRBJ1-4,-,TRBV29-1,-,CSVDAGINEKLFF,TGCAGCGTTGACGCAGGGATAAATGAAAAACTGTTTTTT
TRBJ1-5,-,TRBV4-1,many,CASSQEEGGINQPQHF,TGCGCCAGCAGCCAAGAGGAGGGTGGGATCAATCAGCCCCAGCATTTT
TRBJ2-3,-,TRBV20-1,-,CSAGHLSLPDTQYF,TGCAGTGCTGGCCACCTCTCCCTGCCAGATACGCAGTATTTT
TRBJ2-3,-,TRBV15,-,CATSRDGYTDTQYF,TGTGCCACCAGCAGAGATGGGTACACAGATACGCAGTATTTT
TRBJ1-2,-,TRBV27,-,CASSPLQTGGYGYTF,TGTGCCAGCAGTCCACTACAGACAGGAGGGTATGGCTACACCTTC
TRBJ2-7,-,TRBV20-1,few,CSARIKGTDLYEQYF,TGCAGTGCTAGAATTAAAGGGACGGATCTCTACGAGCAGTACTTC
TRBJ2-5,TRBD2,TRBV2,-,CASRRTSGGPEETQYF,TGTGCCAGCAGGAGGACTAGCGGGGGGCCGGAGGAGACCCAGTACTTC
TRBJ2-1,TRBD2,TRBV7-2,few,CASSLYGTAGGRNEQFF,TGTGCCAGCAGCTTATATGGCACCGCGGGGGGAAGGAATGAGCAGTTCTTC
TRBJ2-7,-,TRBV7-2,-,CASSLGWAPEQYF,TGTGCCAGCAGCTTAGGTTGGGCGCCCGAGCAGTACTTC
TRBJ1-4,-,TRBV9,-,CASSQSGGTGDEKLFF,TGTGCCAGCAGCCAAAGTGGTGGGACGGGGGACGAAAAACTGTTTTTT
TRBJ2-5,TRBD2,TRBV20-1,-,CSARDKRGMETQYF,TGCAGTGCTAGAGATAAGCGGGGGATGGAGACCCAGTACTTC
TRBJ2-1,-,TRBV9,few,CASSPYLNEGEQFF,TGTGCCAGCAGCCCCTACCTCAACGAGGGTGAGCAGTTCTTC
TRBJ1-2,-,TRBV25-1,-,CASSETVTNYGYTF,TGTGCCAGCAGTGAAACAGTGACTAACTATGGCTACACCTTC
TRBJ2-4,TRBD1,TRBV6-2/TRBV6-3,many,CASSPRQGKAKNIQYF,TGTGCCAGCAGTCCTAGACAGGGGAAGGCCAAAAACATTCAGTACTTC
TRBJ2-1,TRBD2,TRBV20-1,few,CSALTTIAGTGDEQFF,TGCAGTGCTCTAACCACAATAGCGGGGACGGGGGATGAGCAGTTCTTC
TRBJ2-7,-,TRBV7-2,-,CASSLADTLYYEQYF,TGTGCCAGCAGCTTAGCAGACACCTTGTACTACGAGCAGTACTTC